The 28 T cell receptor beta chains below were found in one sample sequenced in a study of radiotherapy plus CTLA-4 blockade in lung cancer. Measured with immunoSEQ multiplex PCR; TCRdb has only the in-frame clones, and not every one. The table records fewer than 100,000 clones, 60% to 85% of them present only once. The source was peripheral blood, collected from a patient treated with radiotherapy plus ipilimumab. The receptors were gathered from a human donor with non-small cell lung cancer whose response to radiotherapy plus ipilimumab could not be evaluated. Some clones in this sample may be carry-over from other donors' samples.

The V call is TRBV2, the J call TRBJ1-5, with 11 positions matching TRBD1. V shed 8 bases, J shed 0 bases, and the junction held 12 bases outside the gene matches. The germline V gene has CDR1 SNHLY and CDR2 FYNNEI. This CDR3 comprises 18 residues. The CDR3 sequence is CASARTGGASYSNQPQHF. CDR3 bases: TGTGCCAGCGCCCGGACAGGGGGCGCCTCCTATAGCAATCAGCCCCAGCATTTT. The variable domain in full, completed from reference TRBV2 and TRBJ1-5, reads EPEVTQTPSHQVTQMGQEVILRCVPISNHLYFYWYRQILGQKVEFLVSFYNNEISEKSEIFDDQFSVERPDGSNFTLKIRSTKLEDSAMYFCASARTGGASYSNQPQHFGDGTRLSIL.

This chain uses TRBV6-5 with TRBJ2-7; 7 bases are a match to TRBD1. This CDR3 is built from 15 residues. J gave up 2 bases and V 8 bases, and 12 bases lay outside the gene matches. The germline V gene has CDR1 MNHEY and CDR2 SVGAGI. CDR3 sequence (DNA): TGTGCCAGCTCCCCCGCACAGGGGATCGCCTACGAGCAGTACTTC. It is translated as CASSPAQGIAYEQYF.

This chain links TRBV6-6 with TRBJ2-3, with D possibly TRBD2 on 6 matching bases. The V end was cut by 6 bases, the J end by 1 base, with 17 bases between. The germline V gene encodes CDR1 MNHNY and CDR2 SVGAGI (reference sequence). The CDR3 covers 16 residues. CDR3 nucleotide sequence: TGTGCCAGCAGCAAGATAGGGGAGGCCCGCACAGATACGCAGTATTTT. This sequence encodes CASSKIGEARTDTQYF.

The J gene is TRBJ2-5, the V gene TRBV5-6; 10 bases line up with TRBD1. The CDR3 contains 15 residues. The junction had 8 bases not matched to a gene; V was cut back by 4 bases and J by 5 bases. The germline CDR1 and CDR2 sequences are SGHDT and YYEEEE. The CDR3, as DNA: TGTGCCAGCAGCCCGGAGACAGGGGGCGACGAGACCCAGTACTTC. Translation: CASSPETGGDETQYF.

This chain uses TRBV2 with TRBJ1-6; 7 bases map to TRBD1. CDR1 and CDR2 from the germline V gene are SNHLY and FYNNEI. V lost 8 bases to trimming and J lost 7 bases; unmatched junction nucleotides: 8. The CDR3 loop spans 14 amino acids. For the CDR3, the DNA is TGTGCCAGCGGGCTGGGACAGCCAAATTCACCCCTCCACTTT. Translation gives CASGLGQPNSPLHF.

V is TRBV29-1 and J is TRBJ2-1; 14 nucleotides align to TRBD2. Trimming at V came to 2 bases and at J to 2 bases, leaving 2 bases not matched to a gene. This CDR3 contains 16 residues. Germline V gene lookup returns CDR1 SQVTM and CDR2 ANQGSEA. Here the CDR3 reads CSVESGLAGAYNEQFF. CDR3 coding DNA: TGCAGCGTTGAATCGGGACTAGCGGGGGCCTACAATGAGCAGTTCTTC.

About this clone itself: A read error may produce the germline difference seen at one junction end. J is TRBJ2-3 and V is TRBV11-2; 8 bases fit TRBD1. This CDR3 region has 14 residues. The germline CDR1 and CDR2 sequences are SGHAT and FQNNGV. The CDR3 loop is CASTLGTGGDTQYF. In DNA form, the CDR3 reads TGTGCCAGCACCTTAGGTACAGGGGGGGATACGCAGTATTTT.

The chain employs TRBV6-5 and TRBJ2-6; 8 bases line up with TRBD1. CDR1 and CDR2 from the germline V gene are MNHEY and SVGAGI. This CDR3 is 16 amino acids long. Germline trimming cut 0 bases from V and 3 bases from J; bases unmatched to any gene: 1. The CDR3 loop reads CASSYSTGGGANVLTF. CDR3 in DNA: TGTGCCAGCAGTTACTCCACAGGGGGTGGGGCCAACGTCCTGACTTTC.

The chain combines TRBV10-3 with TRBJ1-6, with 7 bases matching TRBD1. After removal of 1 base from V and 7 bases from J, the junction contained 13 bases not matched to a gene. The CDR3 sequence is 18 residues long. Germline CDR1 is ENHRY and CDR2 is SYGVKD. CDR3 residues: CAISEWGDRGPGNSPLHF. The CDR3, as DNA: TGTGCCATCAGTGAGTGGGGGGACAGAGGGCCGGGGAATTCACCCCTCCACTTT.

The V gene is TRBV5-1, the J gene TRBJ1-5, with D uncertain. The germline gives CDR1 SGHRS, CDR2 YFSETQ. This CDR3 has 13 amino acids. Trimming pared 0 bases from V and 6 bases from J, leaving 7 bases between. CDR3 region: CASSLEEGQPQHF. CDR3 bases: TGCGCCAGCAGCTTGGAGGAGGGTCAGCCCCAGCATTTT.

In its sample, this clone ranks as large. The rearrangement joins TRBV10-3 to TRBJ1-3; D perhaps matches TRBD1 (5 bases). V lost 6 bases and J 7 bases, leaving 13 bases between the germline ends. Germline-derived CDR1 and CDR2 are ENHRY and SYGVKD. This CDR3 region has 13 residues. The CDR3 DNA follows: TGTGCCATCAGCACAGGAGGGCTCAACACCATATATTTT. Translated, it gives CAISTGGLNTIYF.

The gene calls are TRBV30 and TRBJ1-2; D gene uncertain. From germline, CDR1 is GTSNPN and CDR2 SVGIG (reference sequence). This CDR3 is built from 12 residues. Trimming took 1 base from V and 8 from J, leaving 11 bases between them. CDR3: CAWSAPDAGYTF. The CDR3 DNA follows: TGTGCCTGGAGTGCCCCTGATGCGGGCTACACCTTC.

The rearrangement uses TRBV27 and TRBJ1-1; possible D gene TRBD1, 5 bases. CDR3 length equals 17 residues. Germline CDR1 MNHEY, CDR2 SMNVEV (reference sequence). The V and J ends lost 5 bases and 2 bases respectively, with 21 bases between them. The CDR3 DNA reads as TGTGCCAGCAGTCCGAGAGCATTCCAGGGTTTTAACACTGAAGCTTTCTTT. It encodes CASSPRAFQGFNTEAFF.

The chain has TRBV6-6 and TRBJ1-2; 10 bases match TRBD1. There are 14 residues in the CDR3. The J segment lost 5 bases and the V segment lost 6 bases, leaving 6 bases of the junction unmatched. Germline CDR1 and CDR2: MNHNY and SVGAGI (reference sequence). The CDR3 here is CASSLGQGKYGYTF. The CDR3, as DNA: TGTGCCAGCAGCCTGGGACAGGGGAAGTATGGCTACACCTTC.

The chain combines TRBV6-1 with TRBJ1-2; 7 bases map to TRBD1. V gave up 2 bases and J gave up 4 bases; unmatched junction bases: 10. This CDR3 region has 16 residues. In germline, CDR1 is MNHNS, CDR2 SASEGT. DNA of the CDR3: TGTGCCAGCAGTGAAAGGGGGGACAGTGCGGGCTATGGCTACACCTTC. It encodes CASSERGDSAGYGYTF.

The CDR3 DNA follows: TGTGCCAGCAGCTTTACCGAGATGAACACTGAAGCTTTCTTT. Its protein product is CASSFTEMNTEAFF. This chain links TRBV5-8 with TRBJ1-1; D gene uncertain. Trimming stripped 2 bases from V and 0 bases from J, with 8 bases between. This CDR3 spans 14 amino acids. CDR1 is SGHTS, CDR2 YDEGEE, per germline.

The chain has TRBV29-1 and TRBJ1-1, with 7 bases that match TRBD1. There are 13 residues in the CDR3. The V gene's germline CDR1 is SQVTM and CDR2 ANQGSEA. The ends lost 6 bases at V and 1 base at J; junction bases unmatched: 5. CDR3 in amino acids: CSVHDRENTEAFF. CDR3 DNA sequence: TGCAGCGTCCACGACAGGGAGAACACTGAAGCTTTCTTT.

This chain joins TRBV6-5 and TRBJ1-2; 10 bases align to TRBD1. V lost 2 bases to trimming and J lost 8 bases; unmatched junction nucleotides: 8. Germline V gene data show CDR1 as MNHEY and CDR2 as SVGAGI. CDR3 length: 15 amino acids. CDR3 nucleotide sequence: TGTGCCAGCAGTTACGGTCACGTGACAGGGGGCGGCTACACCTTC. This encodes CASSYGHVTGGGYTF.

CDR3 amino acids: CASSVGGGTSSYEQYF. The CDR3 DNA reads TGTGCCAGCAGCGTAGGAGGCGGGACTAGCTCCTACGAGCAGTACTTC. V gene TRBV9 combines with J gene TRBJ2-7; 8 bases match TRBD2. V gave up 0 bases and J gave up 0 bases; unmatched junction bases: 5. The CDR3 consists of 16 residues. CDR1 is SGDLS, CDR2 YYNGEE, per germline.

The chain is built from TRBV5-1 and TRBJ1-1; 7 bases are a match to TRBD1. The CDR3 extends over 15 amino acids. Germline trimming cut 4 bases from V and 1 base from J; bases unmatched to any gene: 7. CDR1 is SGHRS, CDR2 YFSETQ, per germline. The CDR3 nucleotides are TGCGCCAGCAGCCCGAGGGACAGACCGAACACTGAAGCTTTCTTT. Translated, it gives CASSPRDRPNTEAFF.

The CDR3 coding sequence is TGTGCCAGCCGAGGGGGGGCGTACGAGCAGTACTTC. Translation: CASRGGAYEQYF. V usage is TRBV28 and J usage is TRBJ2-7; a weak D match, TRBD2 (7 bases). V lost 8 bases and J lost 4, with 12 bases in between. Germline CDR1 reads MDHEN; CDR2 reads SYDVKM. This CDR3 contains 12 residues. The full variable domain, rest sourced from reference TRBV28 and TRBJ2-7, is DVKVTQSSRYLVKRTGEKVFLECVQDMDHENMFWYRQDPGLGLRLIYFSYDVKMKEKGDIPEGYSVSREKKERFSLILESASTNQTSMYLCASRGGAYEQYFGPGTRLTVT.

This rearrangement joins TRBV10-3 to TRBJ2-3; 8 positions agree with TRBD1. The CDR3 totals 15 residues. Trimming at V came to 2 bases and at J to 1 base, leaving 2 bases not matched to a gene. Germline-derived CDR1 and CDR2 are ENHRY and SYGVKD. DNA for the CDR3: TGTGCCATCAGTGAGACAGGGGGACGCACAGATACGCAGTATTTT. Translating it yields CAISETGGRTDTQYF.

This clone was seen only a few times. The rearrangement links TRBV20-1 to TRBJ2-7, with 7 bases matching TRBD1. In germline, CDR1 is DFQATT, CDR2 SNEGSKA (reference sequence). The ends lost 6 bases at V and 3 bases at J; junction bases unmatched: 2. The CDR3 has 11 amino acids. CDR3 nucleotide sequence: TGCAGTGCCAGACAGGGCTACGAGCAGTACTTC. Its protein is CSARQGYEQYF.

The V and J genes are TRBV6-5 and TRBJ1-2; no reliable D call. V was trimmed by 5 bases and J by 5 bases, leaving 9 bases between them. In germline, CDR1 is MNHEY, CDR2 SVGAGI. The CDR3 is made up of 12 amino acids. The CDR3 region is CASSEATYGYTF. The DNA for the CDR3 is TGTGCCAGCAGTGAAGCTACGTATGGCTACACCTTC.

The genes are TRBV6-5 and TRBJ1-2, with D hard to call. The germline V gene has CDR1 MNHEY and CDR2 SVGAGI. Trimming left V 7 bases short and J 6 bases short, with 9 bases between. There are 11 residues in the CDR3. This chain's CDR3 is CASKAGDGYTF. CDR3 DNA sequence: TGTGCCAGCAAGGCCGGGGATGGCTACACCTTC.

The chain uses TRBV4-2 and TRBJ2-7, with D tentatively TRBD1 (5 bases). With 4 bases removed from V and 4 bases from J, the gap between germline ends came to 23 bases. The CDR3 sequence is 17 residues long. Germline assignment: CDR1 LGHNA and CDR2 YNFKEQ. This CDR3 is CASSRPTGAATPYEQYF. As DNA, the CDR3 is TGTGCCAGCAGCCGACCAACAGGCGCAGCTACCCCATACGAGCAGTACTTC.

This clone is a singleton in its sample. This chain uses TRBV5-1 with TRBJ2-2; D possibly corresponds to TRBD2 (5 bases). The CDR3 spans 14 residues. The V gene lost 0 bases and the J gene lost 4 bases, with 7 bases spanning the gap. Germline CDR1 and CDR2: SGHRS and YFSETQ. The CDR3 sequence is CASSLDAGTGELFF. For the CDR3, the DNA is TGCGCCAGCAGCTTGGACGCGGGCACCGGGGAGCTGTTTTTT.

J is TRBJ2-7 and V is TRBV7-2, with 8 bases fitting TRBD1. With V trimmed by 0 bases and J by 5 bases, 9 bases remained unmatched. The length of the CDR3 is 16 residues. Per the germline V gene, CDR1 is SGHTA and CDR2 is FQGNSA. In nucleotides, the CDR3 is TGTGCCAGCAGCTTAGCGGGACAGGTATGGCCCAACGAGCAGTACTTC. Amino acid sequence: CASSLAGQVWPNEQYF.